A selection of T cell receptor beta chains follows, all from one sample in a study of breast tumors, draining lymph nodes, adjacent tissues. TCRdb independently ran MiXCR on the multiplex PCR reads; one entry per CDR3 protein. In the table there are 150,000 to 200,000 distinct CDR3 sequences, 33% of which are singletons. Sequenced material: axillary lymph node tissue. These receptors came from a female donor with breast cancer. Some clones in this sample may be carry-over from other donors' samples. CDR3s include the opening cysteine and the closing phenylalanine or tryptophan. D genes are given only for firm matches. Some rows have no size entry. The others give once, few or many, or a class for an expanded clone.

TGTGCCACCACCAAGGGGGGATTCTCTGGGAACACCATACATTTT	CATTKGGFSGNTIHF	TRBJ1-3	-	-	TRBV15
TGTGCCAGCAGCGTAGAAGCCACTTTTAATTCACCCCTCCACTTT	CASSVEATFNSPLHF	TRBJ1-6	-	many	TRBV9
TGTGCCAGCAGCTTACCCGCTAGCGGGAGGGCCATGGAGACCCAGTACTTC	CASSLPASGRAMETQYF	TRBJ2-5	TRBD2	-	TRBV11-2
TGTGCCAGCTTCCTAAGGGGGCTATACACCGGGGAGCTGTTTTTT	CASFLRGLYTGELFF	TRBJ2-2	TRBD1	many	TRBV18
TGTGCCAGCAGCTTTAGTGAGACCCAGTACTTC	CASSFSETQYF	TRBJ2-5	-	many	TRBV12-3/TRBV12-4
TGTGCCAGCAGTCACTCGTTCAGGATCGGGACCCAGTACTTC	CASSHSFRIGTQYF	TRBJ2-5	-	many	TRBV6-4
TGTGCCAGCAGTTTTGGGCTTTTAGGCGAGACCCAGTACTTC	CASSFGLLGETQYF	TRBJ2-5	-	many	TRBV27
TGCGCCAGCAGCTTGCCCCGCACAGATACGCAGTATTTT	CASSLPRTDTQYF	TRBJ2-3	-	many	TRBV5-1
TGCAGCGTAGGACTAGCGTTGAGCTCCTACAATGAGCAGTTCTTC	CSVGLALSSYNEQFF	TRBJ2-1	TRBD2	once	TRBV29-1
TGCGCCAGCAGCTTGGGAGACGGCCCCTACGAGCAGTACTTC	CASSLGDGPYEQYF	TRBJ2-7	-	many	TRBV5-1
TGTGCCAGCAGCTCGGATGGACCCCGGGAGACCCAGTACTTC	CASSSDGPRETQYF	TRBJ2-5	-	many	TRBV7-9